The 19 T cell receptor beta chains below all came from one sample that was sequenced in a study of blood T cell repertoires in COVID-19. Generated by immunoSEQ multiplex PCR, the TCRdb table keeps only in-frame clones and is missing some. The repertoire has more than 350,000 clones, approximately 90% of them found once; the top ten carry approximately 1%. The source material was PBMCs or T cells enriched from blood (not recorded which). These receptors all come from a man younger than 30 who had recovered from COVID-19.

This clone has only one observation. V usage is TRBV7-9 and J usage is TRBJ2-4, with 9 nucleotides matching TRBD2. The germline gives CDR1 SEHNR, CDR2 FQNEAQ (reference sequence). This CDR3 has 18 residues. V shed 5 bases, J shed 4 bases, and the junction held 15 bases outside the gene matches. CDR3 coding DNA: TGTGCCAGCAGCCCGACTAGCGGCCATCTCCGGAATAAAAACATTCAGTACTTC. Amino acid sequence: CASSPTSGHLRNKNIQYF.

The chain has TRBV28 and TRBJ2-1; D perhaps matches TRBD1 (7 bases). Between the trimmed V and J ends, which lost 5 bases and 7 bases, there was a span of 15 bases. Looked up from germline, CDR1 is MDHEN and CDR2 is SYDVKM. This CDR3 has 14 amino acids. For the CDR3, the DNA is TGTGCCAGCAGTACCATACAGGGGAGGAATGAGCAGTTCTTC. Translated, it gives CASSTIQGRNEQFF.

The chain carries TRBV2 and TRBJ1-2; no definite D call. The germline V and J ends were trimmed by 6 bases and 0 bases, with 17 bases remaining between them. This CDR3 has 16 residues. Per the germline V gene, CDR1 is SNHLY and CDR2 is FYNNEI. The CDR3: CASRTRETATNYGYTF. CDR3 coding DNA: TGTGCCAGCAGGACCCGGGAAACAGCCACTAACTATGGCTACACCTTC.

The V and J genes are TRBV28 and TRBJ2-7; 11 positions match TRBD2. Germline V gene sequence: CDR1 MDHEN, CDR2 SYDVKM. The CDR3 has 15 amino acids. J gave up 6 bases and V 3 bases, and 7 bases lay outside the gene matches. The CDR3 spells CASSLVVAGGIEQYF. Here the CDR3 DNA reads TGTGCCAGCAGTTTGGTGGTAGCGGGAGGGATCGAGCAGTACTTC. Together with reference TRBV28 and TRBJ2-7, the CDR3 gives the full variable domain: DVKVTQSSRYLVKRTGEKVFLECVQDMDHENMFWYRQDPGLGLRLIYFSYDVKMKEKGDIPEGYSVSREKKERFSLILESASTNQTSMYLCASSLVVAGGIEQYFGPGTRLTVT.

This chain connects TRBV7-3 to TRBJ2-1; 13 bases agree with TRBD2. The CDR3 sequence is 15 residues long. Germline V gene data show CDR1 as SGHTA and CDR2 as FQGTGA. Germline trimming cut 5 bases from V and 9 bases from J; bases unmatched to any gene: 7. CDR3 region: CASSPGLAGEVEQFF. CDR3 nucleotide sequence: TGTGCCAGCAGCCCTGGACTAGCGGGGGAGGTTGAGCAGTTCTTC.

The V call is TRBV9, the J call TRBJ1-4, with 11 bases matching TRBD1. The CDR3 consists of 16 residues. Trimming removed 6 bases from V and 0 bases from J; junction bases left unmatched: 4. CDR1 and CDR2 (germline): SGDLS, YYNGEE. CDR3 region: CASNMGQGATNEKLFF. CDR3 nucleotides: TGTGCCAGCAATATGGGACAGGGGGCAACTAATGAAAAACTGTTTTTT.

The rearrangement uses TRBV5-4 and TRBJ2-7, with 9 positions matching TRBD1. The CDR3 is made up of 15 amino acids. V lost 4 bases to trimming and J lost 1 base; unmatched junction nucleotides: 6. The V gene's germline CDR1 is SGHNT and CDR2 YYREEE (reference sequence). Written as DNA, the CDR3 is TGTGCCAGCAGCCGACCGGGACAGGGTTCCTACGAGCAGTACTTC. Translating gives CASSRPGQGSYEQYF.

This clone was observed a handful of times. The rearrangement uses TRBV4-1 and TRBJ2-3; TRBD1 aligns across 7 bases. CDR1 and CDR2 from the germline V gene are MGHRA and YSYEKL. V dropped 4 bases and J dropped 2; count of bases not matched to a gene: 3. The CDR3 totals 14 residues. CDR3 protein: CASSRDSFTDTQYF. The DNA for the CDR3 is TGCGCCAGCAGCCGGGACAGCTTCACAGATACGCAGTATTTT.

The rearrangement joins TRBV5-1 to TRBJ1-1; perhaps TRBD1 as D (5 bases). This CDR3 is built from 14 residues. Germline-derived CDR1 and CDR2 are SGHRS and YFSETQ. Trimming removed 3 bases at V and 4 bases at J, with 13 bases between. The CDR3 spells CASSWVTGGTEAFF. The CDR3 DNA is TGCGCCAGCAGCTGGGTGACGGGGGGCACTGAAGCTTTCTTT. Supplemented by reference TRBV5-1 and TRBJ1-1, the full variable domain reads KAGVTQTPRYLIKTRGQQVTLSCSPISGHRSVSWYQQTPGQGLQFLFEYFSETQRNKGNFPGRFSGRQFSNSRSEMNVSTLELGDSALYLCASSWVTGGTEAFFGQGTRLTVV.

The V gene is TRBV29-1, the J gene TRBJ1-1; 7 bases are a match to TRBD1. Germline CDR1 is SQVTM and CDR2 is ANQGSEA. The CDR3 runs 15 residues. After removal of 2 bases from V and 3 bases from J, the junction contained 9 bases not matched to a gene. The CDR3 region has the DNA TGCAGCGTTGAAACTGCGGGCAGGGGGGACACTGAAGCTTTCTTT. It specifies CSVETAGRGDTEAFF.

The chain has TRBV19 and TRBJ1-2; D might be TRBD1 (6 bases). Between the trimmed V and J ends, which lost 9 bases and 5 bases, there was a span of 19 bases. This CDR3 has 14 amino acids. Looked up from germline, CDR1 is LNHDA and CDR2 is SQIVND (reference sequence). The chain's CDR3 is CASSTGLGTYGYTF. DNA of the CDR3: TGTGCCAGCTCTACAGGGTTAGGGACATATGGCTACACCTTC.

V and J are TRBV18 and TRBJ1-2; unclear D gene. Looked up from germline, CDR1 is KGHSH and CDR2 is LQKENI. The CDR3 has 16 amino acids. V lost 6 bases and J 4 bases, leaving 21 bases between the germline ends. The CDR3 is CASSPEGEALVYGYTF. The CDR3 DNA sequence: TGTGCCAGCTCGCCGGAGGGCGAAGCCTTGGTCTATGGCTACACCTTC.

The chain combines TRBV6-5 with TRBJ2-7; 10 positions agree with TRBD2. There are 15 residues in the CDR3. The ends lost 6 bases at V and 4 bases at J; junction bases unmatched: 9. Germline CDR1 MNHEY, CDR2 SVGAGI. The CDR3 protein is CASSGTSEAPYEQYF. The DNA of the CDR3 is TGTGCCAGCAGCGGGACTAGCGAGGCCCCGTACGAGCAGTACTTC.

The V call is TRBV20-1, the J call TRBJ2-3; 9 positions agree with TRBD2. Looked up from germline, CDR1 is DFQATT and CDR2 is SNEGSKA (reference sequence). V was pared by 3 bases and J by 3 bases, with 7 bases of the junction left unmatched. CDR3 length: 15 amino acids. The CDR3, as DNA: TGCAGTGCTAGTCCGTGGACTAGCGCTACAGATACGCAGTATTTT. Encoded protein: CSASPWTSATDTQYF.

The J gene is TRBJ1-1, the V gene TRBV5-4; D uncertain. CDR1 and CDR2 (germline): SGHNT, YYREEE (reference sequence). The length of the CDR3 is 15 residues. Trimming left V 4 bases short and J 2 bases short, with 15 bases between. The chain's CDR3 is CASSDRRRSNTEAFF. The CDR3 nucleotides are TGTGCCAGCAGCGATCGACGACGGAGTAACACTGAAGCTTTCTTT.

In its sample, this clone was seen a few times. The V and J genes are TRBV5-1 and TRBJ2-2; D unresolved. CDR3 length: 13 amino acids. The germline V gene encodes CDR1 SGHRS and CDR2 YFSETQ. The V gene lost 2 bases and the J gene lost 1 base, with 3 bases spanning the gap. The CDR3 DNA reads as TGCGCCAGCAGCTTCGGGAACACCGGGGAGCTGTTTTTT. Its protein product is CASSFGNTGELFF.

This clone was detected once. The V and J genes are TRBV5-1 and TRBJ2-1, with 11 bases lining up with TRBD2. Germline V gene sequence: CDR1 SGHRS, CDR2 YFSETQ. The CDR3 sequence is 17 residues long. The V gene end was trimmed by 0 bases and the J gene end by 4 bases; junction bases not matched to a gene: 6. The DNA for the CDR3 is TGCGCCAGCAGCTTGGCCCTTAGCGGGAGGGGTTACAATGAGCAGTTCTTC. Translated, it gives CASSLALSGRGYNEQFF. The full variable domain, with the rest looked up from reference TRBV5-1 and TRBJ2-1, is KAGVTQTPRYLIKTRGQQVTLSCSPISGHRSVSWYQQTPGQGLQFLFEYFSETQRNKGNFPGRFSGRQFSNSRSEMNVSTLELGDSALYLCASSLALSGRGYNEQFFGPGTRLTVL.

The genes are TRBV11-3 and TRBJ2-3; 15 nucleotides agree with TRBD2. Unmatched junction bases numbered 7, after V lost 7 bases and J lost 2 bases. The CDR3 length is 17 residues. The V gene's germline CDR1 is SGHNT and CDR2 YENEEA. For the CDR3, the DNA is TGTGCCAGCACCCCACGGACTAGCGGGGGGGCCACAGATACGCAGTATTTT. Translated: CASTPRTSGGATDTQYF.

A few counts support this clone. The CDR3 region has the DNA TGTGCCAGCAGCCTCCTGAATGAGCAGTTCTTC. This encodes CASSLLNEQFF. The V gene is TRBV14, the J gene TRBJ2-1; D unresolved. Germline V gene lookup returns CDR1 SGHDN and CDR2 FVKESK. This CDR3 spans 11 amino acids. V lost 4 bases, J lost 7 bases, and 5 bases lay in between.